This T cell receptor beta chain is drawn from a study of cytomegalovirus exposure and HLA in healthy donors. About the research overall: The 120 or so validation repertoires were reported in a later analysis to have been generated on the same platform as the approximately 600 first-cohort repertoires.

Concerning this clone: Antigen specificity is unknown.

Looked up from germline, CDR1 is MDHEN and CDR2 is SYDVKM. With V trimmed by 5 bases and J by 3 bases, 14 bases remained unmatched. CDR3 size: 19 residues. Here immunoSEQ multiplex PCR was the method, and the copy in TCRdb shows in-frame clones only, minus some. The table lists about 360,000 clones, about nine tenths of them singletons. Study results and limitations: Cytomegalovirus association was listed for 150 or so TCR beta chains. For cytomegalovirus status, the classifier reportedly gave diagnoses with high specificity and sensitivity.

The sequenced sample consisted of PBMCs. The receptor was derived from a young woman in good health and CMV-seronegative. This sequence joins TRBV28 and TRBJ2-3; 13 bases align to TRBD2. CDR3 loop: CASSPMGRLTSGGTDTQYF. In nucleotides, the CDR3 is TGTGCCAGCAGTCCGATGGGACGGTTGACTAGCGGGGGGACAGATACGCAGTATTTT.